A single T cell receptor (beta chain) is shown here with its context. The CDR3 length is 13 residues. Trimming took 6 bases from V and 2 from J, leaving 8 bases between them. From germline, CDR1 is ENHRY and CDR2 SYGVKD. As processed by the authors: By means of reference gene primer amplification, nucleated cell counts were estimated. Only in-frame clones appear in the TCRdb table, and some are missing; sequencing was by immunoSEQ multiplex PCR. Clone size and the V and J calls come from that table; the DNA yielded D and trimming. The sample contains hundreds of thousands of clones, around 87% of which appear only once. This record comes from a study of blood T cell repertoires in COVID-19. Cohort 3 donors were reported recovered after two negative PCRs, clearance, or symptom resolution.

The sequence derives from a young man who had recovered from COVID-19. The chain recombines TRBV10-3 with TRBJ1-5; D gene ambiguous. Specimen: PBMCs or T cells enriched from blood (not recorded which). CDR3 region: CAIRGEGNQPQHF. The DNA of the CDR3 is TGTGCCATCAGAGGAGAAGGCAATCAGCCCCAGCATTTT.